These 20 T cell receptor beta chains originate from one sample sequenced in a study of neurological immune-mediated disorders. Each CDR3 protein is one row after TCRdb ran MiXCR on the 5' RACE reads. The sample contains approximately 48,000 distinct CDR3 sequences, roughly 15% of which appear only once. Sequencing used PBMCs. The receptors originated from a man aged 55 to 70 in good health.

This clonotype has at least ten counts. The V call is TRBV9, the J call TRBJ2-2, with D tentatively TRBD1 or TRBD2 (5 bases each). The CDR3 loop spans 14 amino acids. Trimming took 0 bases from V and 4 from J, leaving 7 bases between them. From germline, CDR1 is SGDLS and CDR2 YYNGEE. Written as DNA, the CDR3 is TGTGCCAGCAGCGTAGGGGGGTTCACCGGGGAGCTGTTTTTT. Its protein product is CASSVGGFTGELFF.

This clonotype was seen at least ten times. The chain joins TRBV24-1 to TRBJ2-7; D unclear. V was cut by 3 bases and J by 0 bases, with 8 bases left in between. The CDR3 runs 14 residues. In germline, CDR1 is KGHDR, CDR2 SFDVKD. The CDR3 coding sequence is TGTGCCACCAGTGATCTCCGCCCCTCCTACGAGCAGTACTTC. This gives the protein CATSDLRPSYEQYF.

The J gene is TRBJ2-7, the V gene TRBV21-1. TRBV21-1 is assigned pseudogene status. The CDR3 sequence is 11 residues long. The DNA for the CDR3 is TGTGCCAGCCGTCTAGGGAACGAGCAGTACTTC. Amino acid sequence: CASRLGNEQYF.

This clonotype was recorded at least ten times. A read error may produce the germline difference seen at one junction end. The chain has TRBV28 and TRBJ2-3; D could derive from TRBD1 or TRBD2 (5 bases each). The CDR3 loop spans 13 amino acids. Germline assignment: CDR1 MDHEN and CDR2 SYDVKM. Here the CDR3 DNA reads TGTGCCAGCAGTTTCGGGGCTACGCCAGTAGGAACTTTT. Amino acid sequence: CASSFGATPVGTF.

This clonotype was seen repeatedly, ten times or more. J is TRBJ2-5 and V is TRBV7-3; D is tentatively TRBD1 or TRBD2 (5 bases each). Trimming removed 0 bases from V and 4 bases from J, with 9 bases in between. The CDR3 is 14 amino acids. The germline V gene encodes CDR1 SGHTA and CDR2 FQGTGA. CDR3 nucleotide sequence: TGTGCCAGCAGCTTAACCGGGACCCGAGAGACCCAGTACTTC. Protein: CASSLTGTRETQYF.

The chain recombines TRBV4-1 with TRBJ2-7; D is undetermined. CDR3 size: 12 residues. V shed 2 bases and J shed 7 bases, with 9 bases lying between them. The germline V gene has CDR1 MGHRA and CDR2 YSYEKL. CDR3 sequence: CASSQYDKEQYF. The CDR3 DNA reads as TGCGCCAGCAGCCAATATGACAAGGAGCAGTACTTC.

In this sample, this clonotype turned up a few times. V gene TRBV7-2 combines with J gene TRBJ2-5; D might be TRBD2 (5 bases). Germline CDR1 and CDR2: SGHTA and FQGNSA. CDR3 size: 13 residues. V was shortened by 5 bases and J by 5 bases, with 12 bases between the two germline ends. The CDR3 nucleotides are TGTGCCAGCAGCACACCCCGAGGGGAGACCCAGTACTTC. Translating it yields CASSTPRGETQYF.

At least ten counts were recorded for this clonotype. The chain combines TRBV14 with TRBJ2-7, with TRBD2 identical over 8 bases. V was pared by 1 base and J by 4 bases, with 9 bases of the junction left unmatched. The CDR3 consists of 16 residues. The germline CDR1 and CDR2 sequences are SGHDN and FVKESK. CDR3 amino acids: CASSQGGRASGYEQYF. The CDR3, as DNA: TGTGCCAGCAGCCAAGGAGGTCGGGCTAGCGGGTACGAGCAGTACTTC.

This clonotype was recorded at least ten times. This chain joins TRBV5-1 and TRBJ2-3, with D unclear. CDR1 and CDR2 (germline): SGHRS, YFSETQ. The CDR3 extends over 16 amino acids. Trimming took 0 bases from V and 1 from J, leaving 12 bases between them. The CDR3 coding sequence is TGCGCCAGCAGCTTGGCCGGTGGCGGTCGCACAGATACGCAGTATTTT. This codes for CASSLAGGGRTDTQYF.

This clonotype was seen many times. This chain joins TRBV12-3 or TRBV12-4 and TRBJ1-2; D remains unclear. This CDR3 has 12 residues. Deletions cut 4 bases from V and 3 bases from J, with 6 bases between. The CDR3 DNA reads as TGTGCCAGCAGTTCAACCTACTATGGCTACACCTTC. It specifies CASSSTYYGYTF.

This sequence joins TRBV4-1 and TRBJ1-1; 7 nucleotides align to TRBD1. V was clipped by 4 bases and J by 5 bases; unmatched bases: 13. CDR1 is MGHRA, CDR2 YSYEKL, per germline. The CDR3 totals 16 residues. For the CDR3, the DNA is TGCGCCAGCAGCCTGGATATGGCCAGGGGGAATACTGAAGCTTTCTTT. Translated: CASSLDMARGNTEAFF.

This clonotype is medium-sized in the sample. The V call is TRBV10-3, the J call TRBJ2-3; 7 positions match TRBD1. The CDR3 is made up of 14 amino acids. J lost 1 base, V lost 7 bases, and 5 bases had no gene match. Germline CDR1 ENHRY, CDR2 SYGVKD. DNA of the CDR3: TGTGCCATCAACTTCGACAGGGGCACAGATACGCAGTATTTT. Amino acids: CAINFDRGTDTQYF.

V is TRBV29-1 and J is TRBJ2-6; unclear D gene. The germline V and J ends were trimmed by 4 bases and 0 bases, with 4 bases remaining between them. The CDR3 has 13 residues. CDR1 is SQVTM and CDR2 is ANQGSEA in the germline V gene. The CDR3 sequence is CSVGLSGANVLTF. The CDR3 DNA sequence: TGCAGCGTTGGACTCTCTGGGGCCAACGTCCTGACTTTC.

This clonotype was found many times. The CDR3 spells CASSQGVGPRGEQFF. The DNA for the CDR3 is TGTGCCAGCAGCCAAGGGGTGGGCCCCCGAGGGGAGCAGTTCTTC. The V gene is TRBV3-1, the J gene TRBJ2-1, with D possibly being TRBD2 (5 bases). This CDR3 has 15 amino acids. V lost 1 base and J lost 10, with 17 bases in between. Germline CDR1 and CDR2: LGHDT and YNNKEL (reference sequence).

This clonotype was seen at least ten times. The chain is built from TRBV5-1 and TRBJ2-7; the match to TRBD2 covers 13 bases. The CDR3 length is 16 residues. V shed 2 bases and J 0 bases; nucleotides not matched to a gene: 2. Germline V CDR1 and CDR2: SGHRS, YFSETQ. CDR3 in DNA: TGCGCCAGCAGCTTAGGACTAGCGGGAGTCTCCTACGAGCAGTACTTC. This encodes CASSLGLAGVSYEQYF. Drawing the rest from reference TRBV5-1 and TRBJ2-7, the complete variable domain is KAGVTQTPRYLIKTRGQQVTLSCSPISGHRSVSWYQQTPGQGLQFLFEYFSETQRNKGNFPGRFSGRQFSNSRSEMNVSTLELGDSALYLCASSLGLAGVSYEQYFGPGTRLTVT.

In this sample, this clonotype turned up many times. The CDR3 nucleotides read TGTGCCAGCAGCGTAGTCGCTAGCGGGAGTGGAGAGACCCAGTACTTC. Translating it yields CASSVVASGSGETQYF. The V gene is TRBV9, the J gene TRBJ2-5, with 10 bases aligning to TRBD2. Per the germline V gene, CDR1 is SGDLS and CDR2 is YYNGEE. The CDR3 is 16 residues long. Trimming removed 0 bases from V and 4 bases from J; junction bases left unmatched: 6.

This clonotype showed up many times. V usage is TRBV28 and J usage is TRBJ2-7; D is unclear. CDR3 length equals 14 residues. Trimming took off 5 bases at V and 1 base at J, with 12 bases between the two ends. Germline loops: CDR1 MDHEN, CDR2 SYDVKM. The CDR3 DNA follows: TGTGCCAGCAGTCCTCTTGGACCTTCCTACGAGCAGTACTTC. Amino acids: CASSPLGPSYEQYF.

This clonotype has ten or more counts. V gene TRBV4-3 combines with J gene TRBJ1-1; D not resolved. Germline CDR1 and CDR2: LGHNA and YSLEER. The CDR3 consists of 14 residues. V shed 3 bases and J shed 3 bases, with 11 bases lying between them. CDR3 DNA sequence: TGCGCCAGCAGCCACAGTCGGGGTTACACTGAAGCTTTCTTT. It encodes CASSHSRGYTEAFF.

Points on this clonotype: A much more abundant neighbour one base away suggests this may be a read error. V gene TRBV7-2 combines with J gene TRBJ2-7; D is perhaps TRBD1 (6 bases). The CDR3 has 15 amino acids. CDR1 and CDR2 (germline): SGHTA, FQGNSA. V lost 10 bases, J lost 3 bases, and 22 bases lay in between. The CDR3 DNA is TGTGCCATCAAAATAGCCCCGACAGGAGTCTACGAGCAGTACTTC. Encoded protein: CAIKIAPTGVYEQYF.

Many counts were recorded for this clonotype. The chain joins TRBV12-5 to TRBJ2-1; TRBD2 aligns across 8 bases. Germline-derived CDR1 and CDR2 are LGHNT and FRNRAP. Trimming removed 1 base from V and 4 bases from J; junction bases left unmatched: 9. The CDR3 is made up of 17 amino acids. CDR3 DNA: TGTGCTAGTGGTTTGGGGATAGCGGGGCGGGCTTACAATGAGCAGTTCTTC. Translating it yields CASGLGIAGRAYNEQFF.